This T cell receptor (beta chain) appears in the sequencing data of a study of blood T cells in healthy people across ages. Study results and limitations: TCR beta diversity tracked closely with naive T cell percentage. It was the long-lived donors that had more naive CD4+ cells and higher diversity than aged donors.

Comments on this clonotype: The antigen is undetermined.

The authors drew about 9.5 milliliters of peripheral blood from each donor. From germline, CDR1 is SGHVS and CDR2 FQNEAQ. With 1 base clipped from V and 6 bases from J, the junction kept 4 bases outside the gene matches. The CDR3 loop spans 14 amino acids. The second PCR ran roughly 7 to 12 cycles with a sample-barcoded 5' primer and J-beta primers. Each cDNA molecule was tagged by a template-switch adaptor that had 12 random nucleotides. Using its own MiXCR run on the 5' RACE reads, TCRdb lists one record per CDR3 protein. Of about a million distinct CDR3 sequences in the sample, roughly two fifths were seen once.

Material for sequencing was blood. The chain couples TRBV7-8 to TRBJ2-3; 7 bases line up with TRBD1. This receptor was identified in a man aged 18 to 30 in good health. The CDR3 coding sequence is TGTGCCAGCAGCTTAGGATGGGACAGCGATACGCAGTATTTT. Translated, it gives CASSLGWDSDTQYF.